This T cell receptor beta chain was found in a study of shared clonotypes between healthy human individuals. Study results and limitations: Clonotype sharing among donors was expected to depend on sequencing depth.

Remarks on this clone: Its specificity is not known.

The quantity of DNA used in unsorted PBMC replicate PCRs was approximately 320 ng, corresponding to some 31,000 T cell genomes. Original data processing: Junction-only sequences produced by ImmunoSEQ had no quality scores, so filtering differed. Generated by immunoSEQ multiplex PCR, the TCRdb table keeps only in-frame clones and is missing some. Clonal size and the V and J genes are those of that table, whereas D and trimming came from the DNA. Of about 530,000 clones in the sample, about 80% were seen once. Among the donors, all were Caucasian adults who lived in Nashville, Tennessee. The V gene's germline CDR1 is LNHDA and CDR2 SQIVND (reference sequence). The CDR3 covers 15 residues. V dropped 5 bases and J dropped 2 bases, with 13 bases sitting between them.

This chain links TRBV19 with TRBJ2-1; perhaps D is TRBD1 or TRBD2 (6 bases each). The receptor comes from a woman aged 40 to 50 in good health. Some clones in this sample may be carry-over from other donors' samples. The sample consisted of PBMCs. CDR3 region: CASSPSRGAYNEQFF. The CDR3 bases are TGTGCCAGTAGTCCGTCAAGGGGGGCCTACAATGAGCAGTTCTTC.